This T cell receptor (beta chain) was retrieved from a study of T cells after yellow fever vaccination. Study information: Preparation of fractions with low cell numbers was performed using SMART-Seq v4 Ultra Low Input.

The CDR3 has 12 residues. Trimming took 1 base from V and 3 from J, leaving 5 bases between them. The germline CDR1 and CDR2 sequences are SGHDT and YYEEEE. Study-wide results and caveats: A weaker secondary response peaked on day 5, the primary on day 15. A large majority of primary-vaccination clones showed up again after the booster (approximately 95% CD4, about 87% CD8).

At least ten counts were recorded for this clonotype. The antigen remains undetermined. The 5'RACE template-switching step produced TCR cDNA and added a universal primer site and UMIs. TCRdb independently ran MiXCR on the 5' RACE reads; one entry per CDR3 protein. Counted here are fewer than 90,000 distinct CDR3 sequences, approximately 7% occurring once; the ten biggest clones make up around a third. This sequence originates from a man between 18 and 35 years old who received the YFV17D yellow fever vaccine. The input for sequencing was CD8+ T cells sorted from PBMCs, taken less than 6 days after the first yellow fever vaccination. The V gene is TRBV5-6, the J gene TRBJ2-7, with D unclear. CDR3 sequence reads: CASSLLDYEQYF. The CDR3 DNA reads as TGTGCCAGCAGCTTGTTAGACTACGAGCAGTACTTC.